The 18 T cell receptor beta chains below come from one sample, sequenced in a study of cytomegalovirus exposure and HLA in healthy donors. The PCR had 60 Vbeta and 13 Jbeta primers. Profiled with immunoSEQ multiplex PCR; TCRdb holds only in-frame clones, not every one. Among 150,000 or so clones listed, roughly 68% were seen once. The sequenced material came from PBMCs. All receptors derive from a man under 40 in good health and CMV-seropositive.

The chain has TRBV5-1 and TRBJ2-3; TRBD2 matches at 11 bases. The V gene's germline CDR1 is SGHRS and CDR2 YFSETQ. CDR3 size: 18 residues. J lost 4 bases, V lost 4 bases, and 14 bases had no gene match. For the CDR3, the DNA is TGCGCCAGCAGCCCCGAGATCACTAGCGGGAGTAGCGCAGATACGCAGTATTTT. It translates to CASSPEITSGSSADTQYF.

This chain links TRBV19 with TRBJ2-7, with 9 bases lining up with TRBD1. Trimming removed 3 bases from V and 7 bases from J; junction bases left unmatched: 4. Germline values: CDR1 LNHDA, CDR2 SQIVND (reference sequence). The CDR3 length is 13 residues. The CDR3 region has the DNA TGTGCCAGTAGTATTCAGACAGGGGGTGAGCAGTACTTC. Translated: CASSIQTGGEQYF. Full variable domain (remainder filled in from reference TRBV19 and TRBJ2-7): DGGITQSPKYLFRKEGQNVTLSCEQNLNHDAMYWYRQDPGQGLRLIYYSQIVNDFQKGDIAEGYSVSREKKESFPLTVTSAQKNPTAFYLCASSIQTGGEQYFGPGTRLTVT.

Here the CDR3 reads CASSNGQGLGTDTQYF. CDR3 in DNA: TGTGCCAGTAGTAACGGACAGGGACTGGGCACAGATACGCAGTATTTT. The V gene is TRBV19, the J gene TRBJ2-3, with TRBD1 identical over 8 bases. Germline V lookup: CDR1 LNHDA, CDR2 SQIVND (reference sequence). V dropped 4 bases and J dropped 1; count of bases not matched to a gene: 7. The CDR3 is 16 residues long.

The J gene is TRBJ2-1, the V gene TRBV28, with 9 positions matching TRBD2. Per the germline V gene, CDR1 is MDHEN and CDR2 is SYDVKM. The CDR3 extends over 14 amino acids. V was clipped by 8 bases and J by 2 bases; unmatched bases: 4. The CDR3 bases are TGTGCCAGCGGGACTAGCCCGGCCTACAATGAGCAGTTCTTC. Its translation is CASGTSPAYNEQFF.

The chain recombines TRBV25-1 with TRBJ2-5, with a tentative D call TRBD2 (6 bases). The CDR3 contains 15 residues. V gave up 1 base and J gave up 5 bases, with 14 bases separating them. Germline CDR1 reads MGHDK; CDR2 reads SYGVNS. CDR3: CASSESRLVGETQYF. For the CDR3, the DNA is TGTGCCAGCAGTGAATCCAGACTAGTAGGGGAGACCCAGTACTTC.

The chain combines TRBV10-3 with TRBJ2-5; 10 bases map to TRBD2. The CDR3 has 16 residues. Germline V gene data show CDR1 as ENHRY and CDR2 as SYGVKD. J was trimmed by 5 bases and V by 4 bases; bases with no gene match: 10. The chain's CDR3 is CAISGLAGPSRETQYF. The CDR3 DNA sequence: TGTGCCATCAGTGGACTAGCGGGCCCTTCCCGGGAGACCCAGTACTTC.

The genes are TRBV7-2 and TRBJ2-5; no firm D call. This CDR3 is built from 13 residues. V was shortened by 3 bases and J by 4 bases, with 9 bases between the two germline ends. Germline-derived CDR1 and CDR2 are SGHTA and FQGNSA. Written as DNA, the CDR3 is TGTGCCAGCAGCTTCGGGTCGTCAGAGACCCAGTACTTC. It yields the protein CASSFGSSETQYF.

This sequence joins TRBV5-6 and TRBJ2-3, with 9 bases that match TRBD2. This CDR3 is built from 12 residues. Germline CDR1 SGHDT, CDR2 YYEEEE. The trim removed 9 bases at V and 4 bases at J, leaving 3 bases unmatched. The chain's CDR3 is CATAGGADTQYF. As DNA, the CDR3 is TGTGCCACCGCGGGGGGGGCAGATACGCAGTATTTT.

The rearrangement uses TRBV19 and TRBJ2-3, with 9 bases fitting TRBD1. The CDR3 covers 16 residues. The V segment lost 4 bases and the J segment 3 bases; nucleotides outside the gene matches: 8. CDR1 is LNHDA and CDR2 is SQIVND in the germline V gene (reference sequence). DNA for the CDR3: TGTGCCAGTAGTAGGGGACAGGGAGTGGGGACAGATACGCAGTATTTT. Amino acids: CASSRGQGVGTDTQYF.

The V call is TRBV13, the J call TRBJ2-2; 9 nucleotides align to TRBD2. The CDR3 is 16 residues long. J was trimmed by 3 bases and V by 4 bases; bases with no gene match: 6. Germline-derived CDR1 and CDR2 are PRHDT and FYEKMQ (reference sequence). The CDR3 DNA follows: TGTGCCAGCAGCTATAGCGGGAGCTATTACACCGGGGAGCTGTTTTTT. It translates to CASSYSGSYYTGELFF.

The chain is built from TRBV5-4 and TRBJ2-1; TRBD2 might be the D (6 bases). Germline CDR1 SGHNT, CDR2 YYREEE (reference sequence). V was pared by 0 bases and J by 4 bases, with 11 bases between. The CDR3 has 15 residues. CDR3 amino acids: CASSLVIAAYNEQFF. As DNA, the CDR3 is TGTGCCAGCAGCTTGGTAATAGCGGCGTACAATGAGCAGTTCTTC.

V and J are TRBV5-1 and TRBJ2-7; D is undetermined. Germline loops: CDR1 SGHRS, CDR2 YFSETQ. This CDR3 comprises 15 residues. The V end lost 4 bases, the J end lost 4 bases, and 18 bases lay between the germline ends. The CDR3 region is CASSPEHSSTYEQYF. The CDR3 nucleotides read TGCGCCAGCAGCCCCGAGCACAGTTCCACTTACGAGCAGTACTTC.

J is TRBJ1-5 and V is TRBV6-1; TRBD1 matches at 7 bases. The trim removed 7 bases at V and 4 bases at J, leaving 10 bases unmatched. The CDR3 totals 15 residues. CDR1 and CDR2 (germline): MNHNS, SASEGT. CDR3: CASNIQGSGNQPQHF. The CDR3 nucleotides are TGTGCCAGCAATATACAGGGGAGTGGAAATCAGCCCCAGCATTTT.

This clone occurred a few times. The chain joins TRBV27 to TRBJ2-3; 11 bases align to TRBD2. The CDR3 contains 12 residues. The germline V gene encodes CDR1 MNHEY and CDR2 SMNVEV (reference sequence). V trimming: 6 bases; J trimming: 7 bases; junction bases outside the gene matches: 0. CDR3 nucleotide sequence: TGTGCCAGCAGGACTAGCGGGAATACGCAGTATTTT. Encoded protein: CASRTSGNTQYF.

This sequence joins TRBV7-9 and TRBJ2-3, with D unresolved. This CDR3 spans 14 amino acids. The V end was cut by 6 bases, the J end by 5 bases, with 15 bases between. Per germline, CDR1 SEHNR and CDR2 FQNEAQ (reference sequence). CDR3 nucleotides: TGTGCCAGCAGACCCTGGGCCTCCGGAGATACGCAGTATTTT. The encoded protein is CASRPWASGDTQYF.

The V gene is TRBV6-6, the J gene TRBJ2-5, with TRBD2 matching 16 bases. The CDR3 contains 15 residues. V lost 5 bases to trimming and J lost 6 bases; unmatched junction nucleotides: 3. Looked up from germline, CDR1 is MNHNY and CDR2 is SVGAGI (reference sequence). CDR3 DNA sequence: TGTGCCAGCAGTGGGACTAGCGGGAGGGCCCAGACCCAGTACTTC. Residues: CASSGTSGRAQTQYF.

This clone was observed once. At one end, the junction sequence differs from germline, possibly due to a read error. The chain employs TRBV7-7 and TRBJ2-5, with TRBD2 as a possible D gene (6 bases). The V gene's germline CDR1 is SSHAT and CDR2 FNYEAQ (reference sequence). This CDR3 has 17 residues. The CDR3 DNA reads as TGTGCTAGCAGCCCTAGACGCGCTAGCGACAATCAAGAGACCCAGTACTTC. Residues: CASSPRRASDNQETQYF.

This chain uses TRBV7-9 with TRBJ2-1; 7 bases line up with TRBD1. The CDR3 extends over 16 amino acids. CDR1 SEHNR and CDR2 FQNEAQ come from the germline V gene (reference sequence). V dropped 3 bases and J dropped 7; count of bases not matched to a gene: 12. CDR3 sequence reads: CASSLTGSGIWNEQFF. CDR3 DNA sequence: TGTGCCAGCAGCTTGACAGGGTCTGGGATTTGGAATGAGCAGTTCTTC.